The present T cell receptor (beta chain) was sequenced within a study of T cell responses to AZD1222 COVID-19 vaccine. The length of the CDR3 is 10 residues. The V gene lost 7 bases and the J gene lost 4 bases, with 5 bases spanning the gap. The germline CDR1 and CDR2 sequences are SQVTM and ANQGSEA. The method was immunoSEQ multiplex PCR; TCRdb's version includes in-frame clones alone and lacks a portion of them. The sample carries approximately 120,000 clones, just over 90% recorded once. Study-wide points: A mostly white British donor set with more females was recruited, and clonal diversity was possibly underestimated. Regions 160-218 and 743-854 held dominance among vaccine-associated CD4 TCRs, which spanned spike.

Turning to this clone: Antigen: not known. Other DNA sequences from this sample encode an identical CDR3 as well.

Source: peripheral blood, taken on day 0 of AZD1222 vaccination. The sequence derives from an adult in good health. The gene calls are TRBV29-1 and TRBJ2-1, with D uncertain. The CDR3 DNA sequence: TGCAGCGCCCAGTACAATGAGCAGTTCTTC. This encodes CSAQYNEQFF.